The clone carrying this T cell receptor beta chain was observed a few times. Antigen unknown. The sample providers were healthy Caucasian people from Russia, aged about 6 to 100. The study isolated at least 6.5 million PBMCs from each sample. Primed by a sample-barcoded 5' primer and a J-beta primer mix, a second PCR proceeded for about 6 to 12 cycles. TCRdb re-derived calls from the 5' RACE reads in MiXCR, one entry per CDR3 protein. The profile covers 1.5 million to 2 million distinct CDR3 sequences, with 28% appearing a single time and over 7% taken by the ten largest. These data belong to a study of blood T cells in healthy people across ages. Study-wide results and limits: Unsorted PBMCs blocked a conclusive comparison of naive and antigen-experienced cells.

Germline CDR1 and CDR2: SGDLS and YYNGEE. The V end was cut by 0 bases, the J end by 0 bases, with 3 bases between. This CDR3 contains 13 residues. Specimen: blood. The clonotype originates from a woman aged 25 to 39 in good health. The chain carries TRBV9 and TRBJ2-5, with D hard to call. The CDR3 nucleotides are TGTGCCAGCAGCGTAGCGAACCAAGAGACCCAGTACTTC. It yields the protein CASSVANQETQYF.